One T cell receptor beta chain is described in this entry. No antigen is known for it. Combining a sample-barcoded 5' primer with a J-beta primer mix, a second PCR ran for about 6 to 11 cycles. TCRdb fed the 5' RACE reads into MiXCR, producing one record per CDR3 protein. The sample includes 1,500,000 or so distinct CDR3 sequences, approximately 39% seen only once; the top ten take over 3.5%. This record comes from a study of blood T cells in healthy people across ages. Findings and caveats of the study: TCR beta diversity correlated strongly with naive T cell percentage. Diversity of TCR beta per million T cells declined in a roughly linear way with age.

CDR1 is MGHRA, CDR2 YSYEKL, per germline. The CDR3 extends over 15 amino acids. V lost 4 bases and J 2 bases, leaving 12 bases between the germline ends. This chain joins TRBV4-1 and TRBJ2-1, with a tentative D call TRBD2 (6 bases). This TCR was sampled from a woman aged 18-29 years in good health. Sequenced material: blood. The CDR3 here is CASSPPSETYNEQFF. CDR3 coding DNA: TGCGCCAGCAGCCCCCCTAGCGAGACCTACAATGAGCAGTTCTTC.